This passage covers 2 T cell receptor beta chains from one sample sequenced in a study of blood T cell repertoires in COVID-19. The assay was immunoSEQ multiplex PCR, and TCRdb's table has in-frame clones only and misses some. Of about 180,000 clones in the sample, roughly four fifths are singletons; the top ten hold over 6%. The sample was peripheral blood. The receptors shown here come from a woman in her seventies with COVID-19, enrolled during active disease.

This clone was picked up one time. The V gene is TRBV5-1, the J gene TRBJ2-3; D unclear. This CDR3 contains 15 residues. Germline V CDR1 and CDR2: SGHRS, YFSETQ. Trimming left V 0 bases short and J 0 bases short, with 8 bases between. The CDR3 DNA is TGCGCCAGCAGCTTGGTTGGGCCTAGCACAGATACGCAGTATTTT. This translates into CASSLVGPSTDTQYF.

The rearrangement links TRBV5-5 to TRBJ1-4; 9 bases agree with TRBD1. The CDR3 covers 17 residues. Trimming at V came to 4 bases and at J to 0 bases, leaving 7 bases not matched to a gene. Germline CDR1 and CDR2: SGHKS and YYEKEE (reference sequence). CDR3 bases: TGTGCCAGCAGCAACCGGGACAGGGCCTCAACTAATGAAAAACTGTTTTTT. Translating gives CASSNRDRASTNEKLFF.